Following are 13 T cell receptor beta chains from one sample sequenced in a study of neoadjuvant anti-PD-1 for oral cavity cancer. Generated by immunoSEQ multiplex PCR, the TCRdb table keeps only in-frame clones and is missing some. The data show tens of thousands of clones, roughly two fifths seen once. Time point specified: after neoadjuvant nivolumab, at surgical resection. Sequences were derived from tumor tissue, sampled after nivolumab (anti-PD-1) treatment. These receptors all come from a person aged 35 to 85 with oral cavity squamous cell carcinoma.

The chain combines TRBV2 with TRBJ1-5; 7 nucleotides agree with TRBD1. Germline V lookup: CDR1 SNHLY, CDR2 FYNNEI. V trimming: 7 bases; J trimming: 2 bases; junction bases outside the gene matches: 11. The CDR3 covers 16 residues. CDR3 coding DNA: TGTGCCAGCAAAGCTCCGGGACAGTCTGGCAATCAGCCCCAGCATTTT. Translating gives CASKAPGQSGNQPQHF.

There are a few counts of this clone. CDR3 protein: CAISESPGSGANVLTF. The CDR3 DNA follows: TGTGCCATCAGTGAGTCGCCGGGCTCTGGGGCCAACGTCCTGACTTTC. This chain joins TRBV10-3 and TRBJ2-6; D is uncertain. Trimming left V 0 bases short and J 0 bases short, with 6 bases between. This CDR3 region has 16 residues. From germline, CDR1 is ENHRY and CDR2 SYGVKD.

This chain joins TRBV5-6 and TRBJ2-5; 7 bases agree with TRBD1. This CDR3 is 15 amino acids long. The germline gives CDR1 SGHDT, CDR2 YYEEEE. Germline trimming cut 2 bases from V and 5 bases from J; bases unmatched to any gene: 9. CDR3 sequence reads: CASSFDRAGLETQYF. For the CDR3, the DNA is TGTGCCAGCAGCTTTGACAGGGCTGGTTTGGAGACCCAGTACTTC. Variable domain in full (rest from reference TRBV5-6 and TRBJ2-5): DAGVTQSPTHLIKTRGQQVTLRCSPKSGHDTVSWYQQALGQGPQFIFQYYEEEERQRGNFPDRFSGHQFPNYSSELNVNALLLGDSALYLCASSFDRAGLETQYFGPGTRLLVL.

The V and J genes are TRBV11-1 and TRBJ1-3; possible D gene TRBD1, 5 bases. Germline CDR1 SGHAT, CDR2 FQDESV (reference sequence). This CDR3 has 18 amino acids. Trimming took off 5 bases at V and 0 bases at J, with 20 bases between the two ends. The CDR3 here is CASSIAQSTGNSGNTIYF. The CDR3 nucleotides read TGTGCCAGCAGCATCGCTCAGTCTACAGGAAACTCTGGAAACACCATATATTTT.

This clone was detected only a few times. The chain has TRBV5-1 and TRBJ2-7; no clear D gene. This CDR3 is built from 13 residues. From germline, CDR1 is SGHRS and CDR2 YFSETQ. The V end was cut by 0 bases, the J end by 6 bases, with 10 bases between. CDR3 DNA: TGCGCCAGCAGCTTGGGCGGTGACCGCGAGCAGTACTTC. It yields the protein CASSLGGDREQYF. Based on the CDR3 plus reference TRBV5-1 and TRBJ2-7, the full variable domain is KAGVTQTPRYLIKTRGQQVTLSCSPISGHRSVSWYQQTPGQGLQFLFEYFSETQRNKGNFPGRFSGRQFSNSRSEMNVSTLELGDSALYLCASSLGGDREQYFGPGTRLTVT.

The chain has TRBV5-8 and TRBJ2-3; 11 nucleotides agree with TRBD2. Germline trimming cut 10 bases from V and 10 bases from J; bases unmatched to any gene: 11. Germline lookup yields CDR1 SGHTS and CDR2 YDEGEE. This CDR3 region has 13 residues. CDR3 DNA: TGTGCCGGACAACTAGCGGGAGTAGTTCCGCAGTATTTT. This gives the protein CAGQLAGVVPQYF.

The J gene is TRBJ1-5, the V gene TRBV9; D is uncertain. Looked up from germline, CDR1 is SGDLS and CDR2 is YYNGEE. V dropped 3 bases and J dropped 6 bases, with 10 bases sitting between them. The CDR3 covers 13 residues. CDR3: CASSGEGFQPQHF. The CDR3 nucleotides are TGTGCCAGCAGCGGTGAAGGTTTTCAGCCCCAGCATTTT.

The J gene is TRBJ2-7, the V gene TRBV6-6, with 7 bases aligning to TRBD2. This CDR3 comprises 15 residues. Germline V gene lookup returns CDR1 MNHNY and CDR2 SVGAGI (reference sequence). J was trimmed by 6 bases and V by 4 bases; bases with no gene match: 12. The CDR3 DNA is TGTGCCAGCAGTTCGAACTCCGGACTAGTTCGCGAGCAGTACTTC. Amino acids: CASSSNSGLVREQYF.

This sequence joins TRBV30 and TRBJ2-7, with TRBD2 identical over 7 bases. V was pared by 4 bases and J by 0 bases, with 3 bases of the junction left unmatched. This CDR3 has 13 amino acids. Germline assignment: CDR1 GTSNPN and CDR2 SVGIG (reference sequence). The CDR3 protein is CAWTGGGSYEQYF. The CDR3 DNA reads TGTGCCTGGACGGGCGGGGGCTCCTACGAGCAGTACTTC.

This chain's CDR3 is CASINRYTEAFF. As DNA, the CDR3 is TGTGCCAGCATAAACCGCTACACTGAAGCTTTCTTT. The V gene is TRBV25-1, the J gene TRBJ1-1; no definite D call. The V end was cut by 7 bases, the J end by 3 bases, with 9 bases between. This CDR3 has 12 residues. Germline loops: CDR1 MGHDK, CDR2 SYGVNS.

This clone qualifies as large. The chain employs TRBV4-1 and TRBJ1-2, with D maybe TRBD1 (6 bases). V was shortened by 0 bases and J by 6 bases, with 14 bases between the two germline ends. In germline, CDR1 is MGHRA, CDR2 YSYEKL. This CDR3 has 15 residues. The CDR3 DNA follows: TGCGCCAGCAGCCAAGATCCGGGGGCTTGGGATGGCTACACCTTC. Translation gives CASSQDPGAWDGYTF.

V gene TRBV10-2 combines with J gene TRBJ1-1; TRBD1 aligns across 7 bases. The germline gives CDR1 WSHSY, CDR2 SAAADI. Trimming removed 6 bases from V and 7 bases from J; junction bases left unmatched: 2. The CDR3 has 11 residues. As DNA, the CDR3 is TGCGCCAGCAGAGGGGACAGTGAAGCTTTCTTT. Translation gives CASRGDSEAFF.

This clone is labeled medium-sized (0.01 to 0.1%). The chain carries TRBV7-9 and TRBJ1-2; 8 nucleotides align to TRBD1. V gave up 5 bases and J gave up 4 bases; unmatched junction bases: 6. The CDR3 sequence is 14 residues long. Per germline, CDR1 SEHNR and CDR2 FQNEAQ (reference sequence). The CDR3 DNA is TGTGCCAGCAGCCGATCGACAGGGGTCTATGGCTACACCTTC. As protein: CASSRSTGVYGYTF. Variable domain in full (rest from reference TRBV7-9 and TRBJ1-2): DTGVSQNPRHKITKRGQNVTFRCDPISEHNRLYWYRQTLGQGPEFLTYFQNEAQLEKSRLLSDRFSAERPKGSFSTLEIQRTEQGDSAMYLCASSRSTGVYGYTFGSGTRLTVV.